This T cell receptor beta chain was captured in a study of Ad26.COV2.S vaccination and SARS-CoV-2 variants (dated by TCRdb to about 2021). Study-level background: Sequencing of the TCRbeta repertoire served to evaluate the specificity and breadth of SARS-CoV-2-reactive T cell receptors following Ad26.COV2.S vaccination. The TCR-sequenced set comprised about 32 samples: approximately 20 Ad26.COV2.S vaccine recipients, 5 placebo recipients and 8 SARS-CoV-2 convalescent individuals. Here is what the overall study found, with its caveats: After vaccination, spike-specific CD8+ and CD4+ T cell responses were reported to show substantial breadth. Non-spike TCR breadth was comparable between vaccine and placebo recipients, consistent with the vaccine containing only spike. Compared with placebo recipients, Ad26.COV2.S recipients showed higher spike-specific TCR breadth (P = 0.0014). The authors noted that total T cell responses may have been underestimated by the TCR breadth and depth analyses.

This specimen's time point label, interpreted: individuals recovered from natural SARS-CoV-2 infection. With regard to this clone: Its antigen is unknown. No much larger clonotype is one base removed from it; base qualities were not supplied.

Including the terminal cysteine and phenylalanine, the CDR3 comprises 15 residues. Here the CDR3 DNA is all that survives: 45 bases in frame from base 1. In the germline V gene, CDR1 corresponds to SGHDT and CDR2 to YYEEEE. V is pared back by 2 bases and J by 4 bases, with 15 bases lying between the germline termini. TCRbeta CDR3 regions were sequenced with the immunoSEQ Assay. After extraction, genomic DNA underwent amplification by bias-controlled multiplex PCR, followed by high-throughput sequencing. The study's own analysis went as follows. Collapsing and filtering of sequences were performed to quantify the absolute abundance of each unique TCRbeta CDR3 region. T cell fraction was estimated by normalization of TCRbeta template counts to usable DNA, with usable DNA being measured through amplification of reference genes present in all nucleated cells. Repertoire TCRs were annotated as SARS-CoV-2-specific by exact matching of V gene, CDR3 amino acid sequence and J gene to a known reactive TCR set. The reference SARS-CoV-2 TCR set came from MIRA and was filtered for enrichment in COVID-19-positive ImmuneCODE repertoires, removing public or cross-reactive TCRs. Based on the MIRA antigens, annotated TCRs were further analysed at the level of specific ORF or position within ORF. Breadth was defined as the number of annotated unique rearrangements divided by the total number of unique productive rearrangements, and depth was defined as the summed frequency of the annotated unique rearrangements. Two-sided Wilcoxon rank-sum tests were applied when comparing TCR breadth between groups. Sourced from immuneACCESS, this table was stored by TCRdb with only in-frame sequences that have V and J called. A share of the clones is absent; for the studies checked, an unresolved V gene accounts for under half, and the remainder has no known explanation. V and J calls and clone size are those listed in that table; D and trimming were worked out from the DNA. In all, the sample holds 300,000 to 450,000 clones, and just over 90% of those were seen once. Around 4.2% of the sample belongs to the ten largest clones.

This specimen was peripheral blood, taken after recovery from COVID-19. Recombination connected TRBV5-6 to TRBJ1-2; TRBD1 is perhaps the D gene, given 6 matching bases. The source is a human donor who had recovered from COVID-19. The CDR3 is CASSFLTTGTYGYTF. The nucleotide sequence reads TGTGCCAGCAGCTTTCTTACGACAGGAACCTATGGCTACACCTTC.